The next 16 T cell receptor beta chains were all read from a single sample in a study of beta chain features in type 1 diabetes. Reverse transcribing all isolated RNA meant expressed TCRB transcripts were sequenced. Sequencing used immunoSEQ multiplex PCR; TCRdb keeps in-frame clones, though not all of them. There are around 250,000 clones in the sample; 13% to 15% occur only once, and roughly 0.028% lies in the top ten. The sequenced sample was naive CD4+ T cells from blood. The receptors were sampled from a woman aged 40 to 50 in good health.

The chain employs TRBV29-1 and TRBJ2-3, with D perhaps TRBD2 (6 bases). Trimming removed 4 bases at V and 2 bases at J, with 7 bases between. From germline, CDR1 is SQVTM and CDR2 ANQGSEA. The CDR3 spans 12 residues. The CDR3 DNA reads TGCAGCGTTGGCGGGGACACAGATACGCAGTATTTT. Translation gives CSVGGDTDTQYF.

The chain combines TRBV25-1 with TRBJ2-5; TRBD1 matches 7 bases. The CDR3 is made up of 17 amino acids. CDR1 is MGHDK, CDR2 SYGVNS, per germline. The ends lost 1 base at V and 7 bases at J; junction bases unmatched: 15. Here the CDR3 reads CASSEFSRGRIVVTQYF. The CDR3 DNA reads as TGTGCCAGCAGTGAATTTTCGAGGGGGCGCATCGTAGTGACCCAGTACTTC.

The chain combines TRBV18 with TRBJ2-3, with 8 bases fitting TRBD2. V dropped 0 bases and J dropped 1; count of bases not matched to a gene: 3. The CDR3 extends over 16 amino acids. In germline, CDR1 is KGHSH, CDR2 LQKENI. CDR3 protein: CASSPPAAGGTDTQYF. The CDR3 region has the DNA TGTGCCAGCTCACCACCAGCAGCGGGGGGCACAGATACGCAGTATTTT.

V gene TRBV7-6 combines with J gene TRBJ2-1; D might be TRBD2 (6 bases). Germline values: CDR1 SGHVS, CDR2 FNYEAQ. The CDR3 is 15 residues long. The V end lost 2 bases, the J end lost 8 bases, and 16 bases lay between the germline ends. The CDR3 DNA reads TGTGCCAGCAGCTTACAGGGAGGTGGGTTACATGAGCAGTTCTTC. Translated, it gives CASSLQGGGLHEQFF.

The chain links TRBV2 to TRBJ1-5, with 8 bases fitting TRBD1. V trimming: 7 bases; J trimming: 0 bases; junction bases outside the gene matches: 5. The CDR3 sequence is 15 residues long. From germline, CDR1 is SNHLY and CDR2 FYNNEI. In DNA form, the CDR3 reads TGTGCCAGCACCCCGGGACAGGCTAGCAATCAGCCCCAGCATTTT. This translates into CASTPGQASNQPQHF. Full variable domain (remainder filled in from reference TRBV2 and TRBJ1-5): EPEVTQTPSHQVTQMGQEVILRCVPISNHLYFYWYRQILGQKVEFLVSFYNNEISEKSEIFDDQFSVERPDGSNFTLKIRSTKLEDSAMYFCASTPGQASNQPQHFGDGTRLSIL.

The chain couples TRBV2 to TRBJ2-1; D is unclear. The CDR3 extends over 10 amino acids. In germline, CDR1 is SNHLY, CDR2 FYNNEI. Trimming shortened V by 7 bases and J by 12 bases, and 10 bases separated the two germline ends. The CDR3 coding sequence is TGTGCCAGCATAGGAGACGGGCAGTTCTTC. It codes for CASIGDGQFF.

The J gene is TRBJ2-3, the V gene TRBV18; TRBD2 matches at 8 bases. There are 14 residues in the CDR3. The V segment lost 6 bases and the J segment 6 bases; nucleotides outside the gene matches: 8. Germline V lookup: CDR1 KGHSH, CDR2 LQKENI. The CDR3 nucleotides are TGTGCCAGCTCGAACCTAGCGGGCTCGGATACGCAGTATTTT. Its protein product is CASSNLAGSDTQYF. Full variable domain (rest looked up from reference TRBV18 and TRBJ2-3): NAGVMQNPRHLVRRRGQEARLRCSPMKGHSHVYWYRQLPEEGLKFMVYLQKENIIDESGMPKERFSAEFPKEGPSILRIQQVVRGDSAAYFCASSNLAGSDTQYFGPGTRLTVL.

V and J are TRBV11-2 and TRBJ2-1; D is perhaps TRBD1 (6 bases). Trimming shortened V by 5 bases and J by 4 bases, and 15 bases separated the two germline ends. Germline lookup yields CDR1 SGHAT and CDR2 FQNNGV. There are 15 residues in the CDR3. DNA of the CDR3: TGTGCCAGCAGCCGCCAGGGGTATCCTTACAATGAGCAGTTCTTC. It yields the protein CASSRQGYPYNEQFF.

V gene TRBV4-1 combines with J gene TRBJ2-7; 8 bases match TRBD2. This CDR3 is 19 amino acids long. Germline CDR1 MGHRA, CDR2 YSYEKL. Trimming removed 2 bases from V and 0 bases from J; junction bases left unmatched: 15. The CDR3, as DNA: TGCGCCAGCAGCCAAACCCCCGGGACTAGGTCTATCACCTCCTACGAGCAGTACTTC. Residues: CASSQTPGTRSITSYEQYF.

A few counts support this clone. The chain recombines TRBV6-4 with TRBJ2-3; D is possibly TRBD1 (5 bases). The CDR3 is 14 amino acids. CDR1 and CDR2 from the germline V gene are MRHNA and SNTAGT. Trimming removed 6 bases from V and 2 bases from J, with 12 bases in between. CDR3 in amino acids: CASSDTGFTDTQYF. In DNA form, the CDR3 reads TGTGCCAGCAGCGACACAGGTTTCACAGATACGCAGTATTTT.

The V and J genes are TRBV7-8 and TRBJ1-1; weak D call: TRBD1 (6 bases). This CDR3 is built from 15 residues. V lost 6 bases and J 1 base, leaving 15 bases between the germline ends. Per the germline V gene, CDR1 is SGHVS and CDR2 is FQNEAQ. The CDR3 DNA reads TGTGCCAGCAGGGCCTTGGGGACACAGAACACTGAAGCTTTCTTT. This encodes CASRALGTQNTEAFF.

The J gene is TRBJ1-2, the V gene TRBV6-1; TRBD1 matches 9 bases. The CDR3 loop spans 13 amino acids. Germline lookup yields CDR1 MNHNS and CDR2 SASEGT. V was pared by 5 bases and J by 6 bases, with 4 bases of the junction left unmatched. CDR3 in amino acids: CASSIRDRDGYTF. In DNA, the CDR3 is TGTGCCAGCAGTATCCGGGACAGGGATGGCTACACCTTC.

The rearrangement joins TRBV25-1 to TRBJ2-1; no clear D. The CDR3 spans 15 residues. V shed 7 bases and J shed 4 bases, with 17 bases lying between them. Germline lookup yields CDR1 MGHDK and CDR2 SYGVNS. The CDR3 DNA sequence: TGTGCCAGCACGTCGTCGGGTTTTTATTACAATGAGCAGTTCTTC. Translated, it gives CASTSSGFYYNEQFF.

The chain carries TRBV6-5 and TRBJ1-5; D is ambiguous. V shed 4 bases and J shed 0 bases, with 7 bases lying between them. CDR3 length equals 14 residues. In germline, CDR1 is MNHEY, CDR2 SVGAGI. The DNA of the CDR3 is TGTGCCAGCAGTTCGAGGGCTAGCAATCAGCCCCAGCATTTT. It translates to CASSSRASNQPQHF.

This clone was recorded a few times. This chain joins TRBV6-6 and TRBJ1-4; 7 bases map to TRBD1. The germline V gene encodes CDR1 MNHNY and CDR2 SVGAGI (reference sequence). The CDR3 is 14 residues long. The J segment lost 10 bases and the V segment lost 7 bases, leaving 12 bases of the junction unmatched. The CDR3 DNA follows: TGTGCCAGCAATTCACAGGGGTTACTGCGAAAACTGTTTTTT. Translated, it gives CASNSQGLLRKLFF.

The rearrangement joins TRBV11-2 to TRBJ2-3; 9 bases agree with TRBD2. Germline V gene lookup returns CDR1 SGHAT and CDR2 FQNNGV. Trimming took 2 bases from V and 6 from J; bases not matched to a gene: 6. This CDR3 has 15 residues. The CDR3: CASSLRRGGSDTQYF. In DNA, the CDR3 is TGTGCCAGCAGCTTACGGCGGGGGGGTTCGGATACGCAGTATTTT.